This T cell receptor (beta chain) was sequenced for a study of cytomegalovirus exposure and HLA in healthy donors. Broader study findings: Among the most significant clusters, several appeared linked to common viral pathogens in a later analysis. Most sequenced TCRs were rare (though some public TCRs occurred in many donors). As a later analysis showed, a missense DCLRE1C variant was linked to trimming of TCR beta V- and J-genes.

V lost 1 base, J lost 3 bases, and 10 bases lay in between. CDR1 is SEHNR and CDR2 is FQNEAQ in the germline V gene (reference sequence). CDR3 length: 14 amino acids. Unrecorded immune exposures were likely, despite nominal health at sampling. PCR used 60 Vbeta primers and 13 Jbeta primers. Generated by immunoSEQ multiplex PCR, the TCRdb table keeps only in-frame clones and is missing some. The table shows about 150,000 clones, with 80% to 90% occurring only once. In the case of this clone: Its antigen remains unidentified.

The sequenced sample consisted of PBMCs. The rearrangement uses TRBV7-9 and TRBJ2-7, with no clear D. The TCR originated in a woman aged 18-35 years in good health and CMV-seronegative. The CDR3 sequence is CASSLGAPDYEQYF. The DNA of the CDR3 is TGTGCCAGCAGCTTAGGAGCGCCTGACTACGAGCAGTACTTC.